These 22 T cell receptor beta chains came from one sample sequenced in a study of OX40 agonist ivuxolimab in advanced cancers. Produced via immunoSEQ multiplex PCR; TCRdb's table is partial and in-frame only. Of 50,000 to 55,000 clones listed, 80% to 90% are singletons. The sequences come from CD4+ or CD8+ T cells sorted from blood, collected in a trial of the OX40 agonist ivuxolimab. The receptors derive from an adult with an advanced solid tumor such as melanoma, head and neck, liver or kidney cancer.

The chain combines TRBV6-5 with TRBJ1-2; TRBD1 might be the D (5 bases). The V gene's germline CDR1 is MNHEY and CDR2 SVGAGI. The V end lost 9 bases, the J end lost 3 bases, and 8 bases lay between the germline ends. CDR3 size: 11 residues. The CDR3 DNA reads TGTGCCAGGGGGCACCACTATGGCTACACCTTC. It encodes CARGHHYGYTF.

The chain combines TRBV27 with TRBJ2-1; no reliable D call. V lost 5 bases and J lost 0, with 17 bases in between. There are 17 residues in the CDR3. Germline CDR1 is MNHEY and CDR2 is SMNVEV (reference sequence). The CDR3 region is CASSQKGWFSSYNEQFF. In DNA form, the CDR3 reads TGTGCCAGCAGTCAAAAGGGTTGGTTCAGCTCCTACAATGAGCAGTTCTTC.

The CDR3 protein is CASSRGETQYF. Here the CDR3 DNA reads TGTGCCAGCAGCCGGGGGGAGACCCAGTACTTC. The chain has TRBV11-2 and TRBJ2-5; weak D call: TRBD2 (6 bases). The CDR3 spans 11 residues. Looked up from germline, CDR1 is SGHAT and CDR2 is FQNNGV. The V gene lost 5 bases and the J gene lost 5 bases, with 6 bases spanning the gap.

The V and J genes are TRBV6-5 and TRBJ2-7, with 14 bases lining up with TRBD2. The V gene end was trimmed by 3 bases and the J gene end by 9 bases; junction bases not matched to a gene: 7. Germline assignment: CDR1 MNHEY and CDR2 SVGAGI. This CDR3 has 15 amino acids. For the CDR3, the DNA is TGTGCCAGCAGTTATTCGGGACTAGCGGGGGTTACGCAGTACTTC. It is translated as CASSYSGLAGVTQYF.

The rearrangement joins TRBV5-4 to TRBJ2-3; 7 nucleotides agree with TRBD2. Per germline, CDR1 SGHNT and CDR2 YYREEE (reference sequence). This CDR3 has 16 residues. The V segment lost 0 bases and the J segment 0 bases; nucleotides outside the gene matches: 4. The chain's CDR3 is CASSLGLAVSTDTQYF. The CDR3 DNA reads as TGTGCCAGCAGCTTGGGGCTAGCGGTTAGCACAGATACGCAGTATTTT.

This chain uses TRBV6-1 with TRBJ2-2; D is perhaps TRBD1 (5 bases). V was pared by 4 bases and J by 4 bases, with 10 bases between. From germline, CDR1 is MNHNS and CDR2 SASEGT. This CDR3 is built from 14 residues. The CDR3 sequence is CASSGQSRTGELFF. The DNA of the CDR3 is TGTGCCAGCAGTGGACAGAGCCGCACCGGGGAGCTGTTTTTT.

The V gene is TRBV7-2, the J gene TRBJ1-3; no reliable D call. Germline V gives CDR1 SGHTA, CDR2 FQGNSA. The CDR3 sequence is 17 residues long. With 6 bases removed from V and 0 bases from J, the gap between germline ends came to 18 bases. CDR3 residues: CASSSPWPASSGNTIYF. CDR3 sequence (DNA): TGTGCCAGCAGTTCACCCTGGCCCGCCAGCTCTGGAAACACCATATATTTT.

This chain uses TRBV5-1 with TRBJ1-2; maybe TRBD1 (6 bases). This CDR3 has 13 amino acids. From germline, CDR1 is SGHRS and CDR2 YFSETQ. Trimming took 2 bases from V and 3 from J, leaving 8 bases between them. This CDR3 reads CASSFRGDYGYTF. The CDR3 DNA is TGCGCCAGCAGCTTCAGGGGAGACTATGGCTACACCTTC.

A single count supports this clone. The J gene is TRBJ1-5, the V gene TRBV28, with 9 bases matching TRBD1. The junction had 11 bases not matched to a gene; V was cut back by 6 bases and J by 8 bases. This CDR3 has 15 amino acids. Germline V gives CDR1 MDHEN, CDR2 SYDVKM. The CDR3 DNA sequence: TGTGCCAGCAGCCAGGACAGGGGCGAGACGGAGCCCCAGCATTTT. This gives the protein CASSQDRGETEPQHF.

The chain has TRBV19 and TRBJ2-1; 11 bases line up with TRBD2. Trimming removed 7 bases from V and 7 bases from J; junction bases left unmatched: 6. Germline V lookup: CDR1 LNHDA, CDR2 SQIVND (reference sequence). This CDR3 contains 14 residues. As DNA, the CDR3 is TGTGCCAGTACTAGCGGGGGGAGTTGGAATGAGCAGTTCTTC. This sequence encodes CASTSGGSWNEQFF.

V usage is TRBV2 and J usage is TRBJ1-2; 7 nucleotides agree with TRBD1. The V gene end was trimmed by 4 bases and the J gene end by 4 bases; junction bases not matched to a gene: 6. CDR3 length: 14 residues. CDR1 is SNHLY and CDR2 is FYNNEI in the germline V gene. The CDR3 loop is CASSAARTGYGYTF. CDR3 nucleotide sequence: TGTGCCAGCAGTGCCGCAAGGACAGGCTATGGCTACACCTTC.

The J gene is TRBJ2-2, the V gene TRBV11-1; 8 bases match TRBD1. There are 15 residues in the CDR3. With V trimmed by 5 bases and J by 7 bases, 9 bases remained unmatched. Per the germline V gene, CDR1 is SGHAT and CDR2 is FQDESV (reference sequence). The CDR3 spells CASSPQGAQGGELFF. The CDR3, as DNA: TGTGCCAGCAGCCCTCAGGGGGCGCAGGGCGGGGAGCTGTTTTTT.

This rearrangement joins TRBV18 to TRBJ2-3; 9 positions match TRBD2. The CDR3 runs 15 residues. J was trimmed by 0 bases and V by 3 bases; bases with no gene match: 1. The germline V gene encodes CDR1 KGHSH and CDR2 LQKENI. Here the CDR3 reads CASSPSGGSTDTQYF. The CDR3 DNA sequence: TGTGCCAGCTCACCGAGCGGGGGGAGCACAGATACGCAGTATTTT.

This sequence joins TRBV28 and TRBJ2-7; D possibly corresponds to TRBD2 (7 bases). With 5 bases removed from V and 2 bases from J, the gap between germline ends came to 16 bases. The CDR3 is 15 amino acids. Germline CDR1 MDHEN, CDR2 SYDVKM. The CDR3 coding sequence is TGTGCCAGCAGTCCATGGCGGGGGCGACCCTACGAGCAGTACTTC. Encoded protein: CASSPWRGRPYEQYF.

This clone was picked up one time. The rearrangement joins TRBV6-1 to TRBJ2-5; a possible D gene is TRBD1 (5 bases). Trimming pared 4 bases from V and 4 bases from J, leaving 10 bases between. Looked up from germline, CDR1 is MNHNS and CDR2 is SASEGT. This CDR3 has 13 residues. The CDR3 DNA sequence: TGTGCCAGCAGTGTTAACAGGCGAGAGACCCAGTACTTC. Encoded protein: CASSVNRRETQYF.

This clone was counted a single time. This CDR3 reads CASSPGRVDNSPLHF. CDR3 sequence (DNA): TGCGCCAGCAGCCCAGGAAGGGTTGATAATTCACCCCTCCACTTT. This rearrangement joins TRBV5-1 to TRBJ1-6; D uncertain. V was trimmed by 4 bases and J by 5 bases, leaving 13 bases between them. The length of the CDR3 is 15 residues. Germline CDR1 is SGHRS and CDR2 is YFSETQ.

CDR3 loop: CASSELGVRPGSTDTQYF. The CDR3 DNA sequence: TGTGCCAGCAGTGAATTAGGCGTTCGTCCGGGGAGCACAGATACGCAGTATTTT. This rearrangement joins TRBV6-1 to TRBJ2-3; D is possibly TRBD2 (5 bases). Trimming cost V 2 bases and J 0 bases, with 18 bases left between them. CDR1 is MNHNS and CDR2 is SASEGT in the germline V gene. This CDR3 spans 18 amino acids.

This chain joins TRBV5-4 and TRBJ2-3, with 11 bases aligning to TRBD2. This CDR3 has 19 amino acids. Trimming removed 0 bases from V and 0 bases from J; junction bases left unmatched: 9. Germline CDR1 reads SGHNT; CDR2 reads YYREEE (reference sequence). The CDR3 DNA follows: TGTGCCAGCAGCTTGGGACTACTAGCGGGGGTTGTCAGCACAGATACGCAGTATTTT. This codes for CASSLGLLAGVVSTDTQYF. Full variable domain (remainder filled in from reference TRBV5-4 and TRBJ2-3): ETGVTQSPTHLIKTRGQQVTLRCSSQSGHNTVSWYQQALGQGPQFIFQYYREEENGRGNFPPRFSGLQFPNYSSELNVNALELDDSALYLCASSLGLLAGVVSTDTQYFGPGTRLTVL.

This rearrangement joins TRBV5-1 to TRBJ1-1, with a tentative D call TRBD1 (5 bases). Per the germline V gene, CDR1 is SGHRS and CDR2 is YFSETQ. The germline V and J ends were trimmed by 7 bases and 5 bases, with 18 bases remaining between them. This CDR3 region has 14 residues. CDR3 residues: CASRGERRGTEAFF. In nucleotides, the CDR3 is TGCGCCAGCCGCGGTGAGAGGAGGGGTACTGAAGCTTTCTTT.

The chain has TRBV2 and TRBJ2-7; 7 bases map to TRBD2. This CDR3 has 16 amino acids. Germline V gene sequence: CDR1 SNHLY, CDR2 FYNNEI. V shed 4 bases and J 5 bases; nucleotides not matched to a gene: 14. The CDR3 loop reads CASSGGVGTKGDEQYF. CDR3 sequence (DNA): TGTGCCAGCAGTGGGGGTGTGGGGACTAAAGGTGACGAGCAGTACTTC. The variable domain in full, completed from reference TRBV2 and TRBJ2-7, reads EPEVTQTPSHQVTQMGQEVILRCVPISNHLYFYWYRQILGQKVEFLVSFYNNEISEKSEIFDDQFSVERPDGSNFTLKIRSTKLEDSAMYFCASSGGVGTKGDEQYFGPGTRLTVT.

The count of this clone is one. The chain recombines TRBV10-3 with TRBJ2-3; D is perhaps TRBD1 (6 bases). The CDR3 runs 13 residues. The V and J ends lost 10 bases and 0 bases respectively, with 11 bases between them. Germline V CDR1 and CDR2: ENHRY, SYGVKD. The CDR3 DNA reads as TGTGCCACAGCGACAGGAAGCACAGATACGCAGTATTTT. Residues: CATATGSTDTQYF.

A single count supports this clone. The CDR3 protein is CASSYGDSRDTQYF. In DNA, the CDR3 is TGTGCCAGCAGTTACGGGGACTCGAGAGATACGCAGTATTTT. The chain carries TRBV6-5 and TRBJ2-3, with D possibly being TRBD2 (6 bases). V gave up 2 bases and J gave up 5 bases, with 11 bases separating them. Germline CDR1 and CDR2: MNHEY and SVGAGI. This CDR3 contains 14 residues.